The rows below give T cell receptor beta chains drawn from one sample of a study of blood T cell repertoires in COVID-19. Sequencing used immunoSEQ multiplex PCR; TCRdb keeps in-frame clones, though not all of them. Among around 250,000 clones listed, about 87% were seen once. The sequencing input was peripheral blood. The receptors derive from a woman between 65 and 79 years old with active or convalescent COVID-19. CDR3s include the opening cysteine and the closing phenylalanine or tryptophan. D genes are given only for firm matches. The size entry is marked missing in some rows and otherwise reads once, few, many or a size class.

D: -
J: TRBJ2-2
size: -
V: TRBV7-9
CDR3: CASGAGNTGELFF
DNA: TGTGCCTCTGGGGCTGGGAACACCGGGGAGCTGTTTTTT

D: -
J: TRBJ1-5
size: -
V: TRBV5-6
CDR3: CASSLRQESGQPQHF
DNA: TGTGCCAGCAGCTTGAGGCAAGAGTCAGGTCAGCCCCAGCATTTT

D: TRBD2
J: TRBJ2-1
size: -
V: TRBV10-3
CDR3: CAISPLAGEENEQFF
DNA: TGTGCCATCAGTCCCTTAGCGGGGGAGGAGAATGAGCAGTTCTTC

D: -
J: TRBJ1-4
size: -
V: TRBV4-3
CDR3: CASSPSTPGANEKLFF
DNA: TGCGCCAGCAGCCCCTCAACTCCGGGGGCTAATGAAAAACTGTTTTTT

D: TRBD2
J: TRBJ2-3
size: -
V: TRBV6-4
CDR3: CASREQAGADTQYF
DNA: TGTGCCAGCCGAGAGCAGGCGGGGGCAGATACGCAGTATTTT

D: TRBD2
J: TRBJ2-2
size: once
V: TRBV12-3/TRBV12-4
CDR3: CASSSPAGGLFF
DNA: TGTGCCAGCAGTTCCCCAGCGGGGGGGCTGTTTTTT

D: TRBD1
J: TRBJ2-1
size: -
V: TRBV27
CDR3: CATRRDRLSYNEQFF
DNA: TGTGCCACCAGAAGGGACAGACTCTCCTACAATGAGCAGTTCTTC

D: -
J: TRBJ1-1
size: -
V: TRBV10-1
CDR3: CASSGRPEAEAFF
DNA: TGCGCCAGCAGTGGACGCCCAGAGGCTGAAGCTTTCTTT

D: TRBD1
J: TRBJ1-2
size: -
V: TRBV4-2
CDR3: CASRPDRAYGYTF
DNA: TGTGCCAGCAGACCCGACAGGGCCTATGGCTACACCTTC

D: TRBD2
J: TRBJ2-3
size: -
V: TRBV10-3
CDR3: CAISDTAPGTSGGLVTGTDTQYF
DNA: TGTGCCATCAGTGATACGGCACCCGGGACTAGCGGGGGATTGGTAACCGGCACAGATACGCAGTATTTT

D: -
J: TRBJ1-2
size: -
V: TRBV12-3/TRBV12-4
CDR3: CASSLSTRGYTF
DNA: TGTGCCAGCAGTTTATCGACTAGGGGCTACACCTTC

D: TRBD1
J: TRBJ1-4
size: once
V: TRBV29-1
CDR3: CSVGGQPNEKLFF
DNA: TGCAGCGTTGGGGGACAGCCTAATGAAAAACTGTTTTTT

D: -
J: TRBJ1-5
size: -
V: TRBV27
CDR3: CATREHGYSNQPQHF
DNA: TGTGCTACCAGAGAACACGGGTATAGCAATCAGCCCCAGCATTTT

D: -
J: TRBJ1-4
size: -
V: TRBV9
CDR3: CASSTSQGNEKLFF
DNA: TGTGCCAGCAGCACCTCACAGGGTAATGAAAAACTGTTTTTT

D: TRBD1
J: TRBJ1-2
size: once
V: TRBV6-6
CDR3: CASGSTGGRGYTF
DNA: TGTGCCAGCGGTTCGACAGGGGGCAGAGGCTACACCTTC

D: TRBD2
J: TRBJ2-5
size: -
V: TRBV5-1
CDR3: CASSPTVAGGFSETQYF
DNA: TGCGCCAGCAGCCCTACCGTAGCGGGGGGCTTTTCGGAGACCCAGTACTTC

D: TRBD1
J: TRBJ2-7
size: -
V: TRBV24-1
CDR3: CATSDGTGATYEQYF
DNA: TGTGCCACCAGTGATGGGACAGGGGCTACCTACGAGCAGTACTTC

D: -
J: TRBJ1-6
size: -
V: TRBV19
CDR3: CASSIANSPLHF
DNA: TGTGCCAGTAGTATAGCAAATTCACCCCTCCACTTT

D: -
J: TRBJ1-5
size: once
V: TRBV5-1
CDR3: CASSLRGLDGQPQHF
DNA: TGCGCCAGCAGCTTGCGAGGGTTGGATGGTCAGCCCCAGCATTTT

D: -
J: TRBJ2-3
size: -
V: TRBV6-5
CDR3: CASSPRGIGTDTQYF
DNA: TGTGCCAGCAGTCCTCGGGGTATCGGAACAGATACGCAGTATTTT

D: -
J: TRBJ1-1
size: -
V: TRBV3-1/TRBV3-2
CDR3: CASSQWEGATSLGAFF
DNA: TGTGCCAGCAGCCAATGGGAGGGTGCGACTTCACTCGGAGCTTTCTTT

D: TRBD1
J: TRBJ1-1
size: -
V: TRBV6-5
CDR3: CASGRDRGETEAFF
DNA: TGTGCCAGCGGTCGGGACAGGGGTGAAACTGAAGCTTTCTTT

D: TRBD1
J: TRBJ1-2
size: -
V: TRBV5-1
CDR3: CASSPGTGRFDGYTF
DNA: TGCGCCAGCAGCCCGGGGACAGGGCGGTTCGATGGCTACACCTTC

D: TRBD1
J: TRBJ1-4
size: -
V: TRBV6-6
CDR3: CASSSQGGYEKLFF
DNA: TGTGCCAGCAGTTCACAGGGGGGGTATGAAAAACTGTTTTTT

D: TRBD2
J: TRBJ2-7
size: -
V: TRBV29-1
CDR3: CSVGDGGFEQYF
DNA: TGCAGCGTTGGGGACGGGGGGTTTGAGCAGTACTTC